This TCR beta chain was recorded in a study of cytomegalovirus exposure and HLA in healthy donors. While unrecorded immune exposures were likely, the donors were nominally healthy when sampled. With 60 Vbeta and 13 Jbeta primers, the PCR was carried out. The assay was immunoSEQ multiplex PCR, and TCRdb's table has in-frame clones only and misses some. The sample records more than 200,000 clones, 82% being singletons. This CDR3 is built from 15 residues. Germline V lookup: CDR1 SGHTA, CDR2 FQGTGA. The ends lost 2 bases at V and 6 bases at J; junction bases unmatched: 10. The sequence came from a man in his forties in good health and CMV-seropositive. The sequenced sample consisted of PBMCs. The chain is built from TRBV7-3 and TRBJ2-7, with 7 bases aligning to TRBD2. DNA for the CDR3: TGTGCCAGCAGCTTATTGGGCGGGAGCATCTCCGAGCAGTACTTC. This codes for CASSLLGGSISEQYF.